This T cell receptor beta chain was retrieved from a study of identical twins. MiXCR, applied by TCRdb to the 5' RACE reads, yields one record per CDR3 protein. The sample has roughly 480,000 distinct CDR3 sequences; about 24% are singletons. Per germline, CDR1 SGHRS and CDR2 YFSETQ. V gave up 0 bases and J gave up 6 bases, with 16 bases separating them. The CDR3 is 16 residues long. This clonotype was detected only a few times. These data were likewise used in another study, on T cells expressing NK-cell markers. That source notes: Sorted CD3+CD56-NKG2C+, CD3+CD56+NKG2C- and CD3+CD56+NKG2C+ T cells were the source of the TCR beta repertoires.

V and J are TRBV5-1 and TRBJ2-1; tentatively, D is TRBD1 or TRBD2 (5 bases each). Source material: CD4+ T cells sorted from blood. The source of this sequence is a woman under 30 in good health. DNA for the CDR3: TGCGCCAGCAGCTTGGCTCCTCCGGGGCTAGCCAATGAGCAGTTCTTC. This codes for CASSLAPPGLANEQFF.